These T cell receptor beta chains were read from a single sample in a study of blood T cell repertoires in COVID-19. The assay was immunoSEQ multiplex PCR, and TCRdb's table has in-frame clones only and misses some. The sample carries some 120,000 clones, around 90% recorded once. The sequencing sample was made of peripheral blood. The receptor source for this set is a woman between 45 and 65 years old with active or convalescent COVID-19. Both conserved end residues are part of each CDR3. Each record gives: J gene, D gene, clone size, V gene, CDR3 protein, CDR3 DNA. A D gene is named only where the DNA matches it firmly. The listing skips clone size in some rows; elsewhere it reads once, few, many or a size class.

TRBJ2-5	-	-	TRBV28	CASSLPGDQYF	TGTGCCAGCAGTTTACCGGGGGACCAGTACTTC
TRBJ1-2	-	-	TRBV5-4	CASSLDSSRGYTF	TGTGCCAGCAGCTTAGACAGTAGCCGGGGCTACACCTTC
TRBJ2-1	-	-	TRBV19	CASSIDHRDSYNEQFF	TGTGCCAGTAGTATAGACCACAGGGACTCCTACAATGAGCAGTTCTTC
TRBJ1-1	-	-	TRBV11-1	CASSSLGQNTEAFF	TGTGCCAGCAGCTCCTTGGGGCAGAACACTGAAGCTTTCTTT
TRBJ2-5	-	-	TRBV5-5	CASSLSWTFETQYF	TGTGCCAGCAGCTTGTCCTGGACTTTCGAGACCCAGTACTTC
TRBJ2-7	TRBD2	-	TRBV7-6	CASSLGTSVSYEQYF	TGTGCCAGCAGCTTGGGGACTAGCGTCTCCTACGAGCAGTACTTC
TRBJ2-4	TRBD1	few	TRBV27	CASSTLRDRGGEYF	TGTGCCAGCAGTACACTCCGGGACAGGGGTGGGGAGTACTTC
TRBJ2-2	TRBD2	-	TRBV3-1/TRBV3-2	CASSQVGGGPNTGELFF	TGTGCCAGCAGCCAAGTGGGGGGAGGGCCTAACACCGGGGAGCTGTTTTTT
TRBJ1-2	TRBD1	-	TRBV6-5	CASSYGVGQGTFGYTF	TGTGCCAGCAGTTACGGGGTGGGACAGGGAACGTTTGGCTACACCTTC
TRBJ2-2	-	-	TRBV7-2	CASSLEPRALGGELFF	TGTGCCAGCAGCTTAGAGCCGAGGGCGCTCGGCGGGGAGCTGTTTTTT
TRBJ2-1	TRBD2	few	TRBV4-1	CASSQGTSGVNEQFF	TGCGCCAGCAGCCAAGGGACTAGCGGCGTGAATGAGCAGTTCTTC
TRBJ2-3	-	-	TRBV28	CASSLRTDTQYF	TGTGCCAGCAGTTTGAGAACAGATACGCAGTATTTT
TRBJ1-4	-	-	TRBV11-2	CASSAQGRSEKLFF	TGTGCCAGCAGCGCACAGGGTAGGAGTGAAAAACTGTTTTTT
TRBJ2-7	TRBD2	few	TRBV3-1/TRBV3-2	CASSLAGISGQYF	TGTGCCAGCAGCCTAGCGGGAATATCTGGGCAGTACTTC
TRBJ1-6	TRBD1	once	TRBV7-7	CASSREDRGNSPLHF	TGTGCTAGCAGCCGGGAGGACAGGGGGAATTCACCCCTCCACTTT
TRBJ2-4	TRBD2	-	TRBV28	CASSSLSGDQNIQYF	TGTGCCAGCAGTTCGCTTAGCGGGGATCAAAACATTCAGTACTTC
TRBJ1-5	TRBD1	-	TRBV19	CASSGTGGNQPQHF	TGTGCCAGTAGTGGGACAGGGGGAAATCAGCCCCAGCATTTT
TRBJ1-1	-	-	TRBV5-6	CASSFFAGNTEAFF	TGTGCCAGCAGCTTCTTCGCGGGGAACACTGAAGCTTTCTTT
TRBJ1-3	-	-	TRBV30	CAWSVPGMRGNTIYF	TGTGCCTGGAGTGTACCGGGAATGAGGGGAAACACCATATATTTT
TRBJ1-5	-	few	TRBV6-5	CASQPGGAYQPQHF	TGTGCCAGCCAGCCGGGGGGCGCGTATCAGCCCCAGCATTTT
TRBJ1-2	-	-	TRBV3-1/TRBV3-2	CASSQDQRAGYTF	TGTGCCAGCAGCCAAGACCAGCGTGCTGGCTACACCTTC
TRBJ2-7	-	-	TRBV5-1	CASSPNWVGGTYEQYF	TGCGCCAGCAGCCCAAATTGGGTGGGAGGCACCTACGAGCAGTACTTC
TRBJ2-1	-	few	TRBV15	CATSRSSYNEQFF	TGTGCCACCAGCAGGAGCTCCTACAATGAGCAGTTCTTC
TRBJ2-1	TRBD2	-	TRBV19	CASSIPRRTSGPPYNEQFF	TGTGCCAGTAGTATACCCCGGCGGACTAGCGGGCCCCCCTACAATGAGCAGTTCTTC
TRBJ1-2	-	-	TRBV27	CASNGAGGGYTF	TGTGCCAGCAACGGGGCGGGGGGAGGCTACACCTTC
TRBJ1-6	TRBD1	-	TRBV9	CASSGDSQNSPLHF	TGTGCCAGCAGCGGGGACAGCCAAAATTCACCCCTCCACTTT